The 4 T cell receptor beta chains given below trace back to one sample, sequenced in a study of T cells after yellow fever vaccination. TCRdb independently ran MiXCR on the 5' RACE reads; one entry per CDR3 protein. The sample gives tens of thousands of distinct CDR3 sequences, 6.5% to 9% of which show up once; about 40% is in the top ten. Sequences were derived from CD8+ T cells sorted from PBMCs, sampled 15 days after the yellow fever booster vaccination. The receptors here all came from a man aged 30-40 years who received the YFV17D yellow fever vaccine.

This clonotype was seen at least ten times. The chain has TRBV12-3 or TRBV12-4 and TRBJ2-1; unclear D gene. The CDR3 totals 12 residues. V was clipped by 1 base and J by 15 bases, with 13 bases between them. This CDR3 is CASSLDGNTPFF. The CDR3 DNA reads as TGTGCCAGCAGTTTAGACGGAAACACACCGTTCTTC.

Ten or more counts support this clonotype. The chain carries TRBV6-1 and TRBJ2-3; D is undetermined. The CDR3 runs 13 residues. Germline V gene sequence: CDR1 MNHNS, CDR2 SASEGT. V lost 7 bases, J lost 0 bases, and 8 bases lay in between. The chain's CDR3 is CASTTDSTDTQYF. The CDR3 DNA reads as TGTGCCAGCACCACTGACAGCACAGATACGCAGTATTTT.

A single count supports this clonotype. A much larger clone lies one base from this, so it may be a read error. This chain joins TRBV4-1 and TRBJ2-3, with 8 bases fitting TRBD2. There are 13 residues in the CDR3. Germline trimming cut 8 bases from V and 2 bases from J; bases unmatched to any gene: 3. Germline V gene data show CDR1 as MGHRA and CDR2 as YSYEKL. CDR3 residues: CASRTSSTDTQYF. CDR3 sequence (DNA): TGCGCCAGCCGGACTAGCTCCACAGATACGCAGTATTTT.

This clonotype has a count of ten or more. The CDR3 DNA sequence: TGCAGTGCTCCTAACGCGGATGAGCAGTTCTTC. Encoded protein: CSAPNADEQFF. The chain carries TRBV20-1 and TRBJ2-1; no clear D gene. The CDR3 is made up of 11 amino acids. Deletions cut 5 bases from V and 8 bases from J, with 10 bases between. From germline, CDR1 is DFQATT and CDR2 SNEGSKA (reference sequence).